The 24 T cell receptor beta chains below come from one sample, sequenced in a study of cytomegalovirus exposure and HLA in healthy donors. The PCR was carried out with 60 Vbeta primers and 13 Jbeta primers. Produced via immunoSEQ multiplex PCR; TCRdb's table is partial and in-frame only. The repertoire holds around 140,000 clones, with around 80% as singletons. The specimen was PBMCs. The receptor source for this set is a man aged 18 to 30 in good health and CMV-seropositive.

The CDR3 protein is CASSLEPASEQFF. In DNA, the CDR3 is TGCGCCAGCAGCTTGGAGCCCGCAAGCGAGCAGTTCTTC. The rearrangement joins TRBV5-1 to TRBJ2-1; D uncertain. V was cut by 0 bases and J by 10 bases, with 11 bases left in between. Germline V gene lookup returns CDR1 SGHRS and CDR2 YFSETQ. CDR3 length: 13 residues.

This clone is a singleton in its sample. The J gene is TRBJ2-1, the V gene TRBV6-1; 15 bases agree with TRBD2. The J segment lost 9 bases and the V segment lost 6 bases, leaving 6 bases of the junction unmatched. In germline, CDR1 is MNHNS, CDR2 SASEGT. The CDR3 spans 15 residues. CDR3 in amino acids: CASRGLAGGMGEQFF. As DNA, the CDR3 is TGTGCCAGCAGAGGACTAGCGGGAGGGATGGGTGAGCAGTTCTTC.

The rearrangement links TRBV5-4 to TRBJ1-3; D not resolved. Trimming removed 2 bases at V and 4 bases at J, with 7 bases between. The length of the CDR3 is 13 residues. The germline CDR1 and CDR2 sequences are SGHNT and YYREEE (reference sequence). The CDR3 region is CASSFPLGNTIYF. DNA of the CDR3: TGTGCCAGCAGCTTTCCCCTAGGAAACACCATATATTTT.

CDR3 nucleotide sequence: TGTGCCAGCAGCCCGGACAGGGCTAAATACAATGAGCAGTTCTTC. Translated, it gives CASSPDRAKYNEQFF. This chain connects TRBV7-9 to TRBJ2-1; 8 bases map to TRBD1. V trimming: 5 bases; J trimming: 4 bases; junction bases outside the gene matches: 7. This CDR3 has 15 amino acids. The germline V gene encodes CDR1 SEHNR and CDR2 FQNEAQ (reference sequence).

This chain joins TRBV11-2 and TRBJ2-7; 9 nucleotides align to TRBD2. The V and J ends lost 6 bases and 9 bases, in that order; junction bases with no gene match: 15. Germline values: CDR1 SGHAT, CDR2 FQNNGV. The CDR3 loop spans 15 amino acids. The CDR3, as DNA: TGTGCCAGCAGGTTGTCGGTGGCGGGAGGGCGTGGGCAGTACTTC. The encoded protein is CASRLSVAGGRGQYF.

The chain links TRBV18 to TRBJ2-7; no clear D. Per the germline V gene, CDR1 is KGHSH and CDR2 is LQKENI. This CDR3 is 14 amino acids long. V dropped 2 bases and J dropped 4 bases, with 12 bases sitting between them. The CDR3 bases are TGTGCCAGCTCACCAAGCCCGCCCGAGTACGAGCAGTACTTC. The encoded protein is CASSPSPPEYEQYF.

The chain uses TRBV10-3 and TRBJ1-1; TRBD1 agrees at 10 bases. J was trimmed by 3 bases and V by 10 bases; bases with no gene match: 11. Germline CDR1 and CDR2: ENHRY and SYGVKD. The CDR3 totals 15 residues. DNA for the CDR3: TGTGCCACCCACCCGACAGGGGGCCTGGACACTGAAGCTTTCTTT. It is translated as CATHPTGGLDTEAFF.

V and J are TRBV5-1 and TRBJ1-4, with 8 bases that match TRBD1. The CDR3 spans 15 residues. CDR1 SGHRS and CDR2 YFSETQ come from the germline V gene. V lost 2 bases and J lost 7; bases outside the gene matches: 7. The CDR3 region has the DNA TGCGCCAGCAGCTTCATCCAGGGGGCTACTGAAAAACTGTTTTTT. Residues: CASSFIQGATEKLFF.

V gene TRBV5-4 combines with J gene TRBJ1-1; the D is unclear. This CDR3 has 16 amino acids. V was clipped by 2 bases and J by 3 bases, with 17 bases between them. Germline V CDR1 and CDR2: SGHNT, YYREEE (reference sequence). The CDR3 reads CASSFYILFGDTEAFF. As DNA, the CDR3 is TGTGCCAGCAGCTTTTACATTTTGTTCGGGGACACTGAAGCTTTCTTT.

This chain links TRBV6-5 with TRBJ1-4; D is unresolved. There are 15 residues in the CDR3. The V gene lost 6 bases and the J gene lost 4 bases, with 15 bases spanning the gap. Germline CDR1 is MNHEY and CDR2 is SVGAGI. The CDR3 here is CASRFLTLGNEKLFF. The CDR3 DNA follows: TGTGCCAGCAGATTCCTAACCCTCGGTAATGAAAAACTGTTTTTT.

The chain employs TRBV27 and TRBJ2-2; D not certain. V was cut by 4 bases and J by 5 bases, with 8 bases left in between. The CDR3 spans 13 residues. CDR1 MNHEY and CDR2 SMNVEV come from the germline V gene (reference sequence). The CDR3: CASSYQVTGELFF. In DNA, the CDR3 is TGTGCCAGCAGTTATCAGGTGACCGGGGAGCTGTTTTTT.

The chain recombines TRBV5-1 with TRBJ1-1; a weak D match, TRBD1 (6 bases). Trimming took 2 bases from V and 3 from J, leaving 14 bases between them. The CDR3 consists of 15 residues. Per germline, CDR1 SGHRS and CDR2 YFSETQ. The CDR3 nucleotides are TGCGCCAGCAGCTTTCTACAGGGTAGGGACACTGAAGCTTTCTTT. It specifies CASSFLQGRDTEAFF.

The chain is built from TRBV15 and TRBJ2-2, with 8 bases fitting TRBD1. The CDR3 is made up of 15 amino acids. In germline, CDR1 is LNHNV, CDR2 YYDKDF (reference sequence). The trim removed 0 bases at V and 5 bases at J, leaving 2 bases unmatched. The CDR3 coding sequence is TGTGCCACCAGCAGAGAAACAGGGGGAACCGGGGAGCTGTTTTTT. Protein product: CATSRETGGTGELFF.

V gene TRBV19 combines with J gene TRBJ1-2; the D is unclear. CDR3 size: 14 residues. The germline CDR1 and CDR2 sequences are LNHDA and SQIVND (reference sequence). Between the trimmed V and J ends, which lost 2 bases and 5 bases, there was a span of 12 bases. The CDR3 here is CASSISGPGYGYTF. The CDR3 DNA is TGTGCCAGTAGTATATCTGGACCGGGATATGGCTACACCTTC. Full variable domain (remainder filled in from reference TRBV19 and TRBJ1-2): DGGITQSPKYLFRKEGQNVTLSCEQNLNHDAMYWYRQDPGQGLRLIYYSQIVNDFQKGDIAEGYSVSREKKESFPLTVTSAQKNPTAFYLCASSISGPGYGYTFGSGTRLTVV.

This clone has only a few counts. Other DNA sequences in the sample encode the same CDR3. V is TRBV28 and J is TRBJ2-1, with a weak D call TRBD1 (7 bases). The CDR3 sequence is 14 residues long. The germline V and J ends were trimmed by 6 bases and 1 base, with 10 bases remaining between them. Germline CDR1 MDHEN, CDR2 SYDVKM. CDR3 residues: CASSPGGSYNEQFF. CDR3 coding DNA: TGTGCCAGCAGCCCAGGGGGGTCCTACAATGAGCAGTTCTTC.

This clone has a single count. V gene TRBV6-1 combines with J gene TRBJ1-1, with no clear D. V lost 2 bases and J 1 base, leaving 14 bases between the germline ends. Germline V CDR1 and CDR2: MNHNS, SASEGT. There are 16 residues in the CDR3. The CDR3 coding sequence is TGTGCCAGCAGTGAATATGGCCTCGTTCCGAACACTGAAGCTTTCTTT. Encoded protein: CASSEYGLVPNTEAFF.

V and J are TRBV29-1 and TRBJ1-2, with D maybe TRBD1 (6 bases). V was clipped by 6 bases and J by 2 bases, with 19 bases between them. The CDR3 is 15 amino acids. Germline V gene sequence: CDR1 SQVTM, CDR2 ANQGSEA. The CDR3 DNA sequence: TGCAGCGTCGGGATGGGCCGAGGGACAAACTATGGCTACACCTTC. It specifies CSVGMGRGTNYGYTF.

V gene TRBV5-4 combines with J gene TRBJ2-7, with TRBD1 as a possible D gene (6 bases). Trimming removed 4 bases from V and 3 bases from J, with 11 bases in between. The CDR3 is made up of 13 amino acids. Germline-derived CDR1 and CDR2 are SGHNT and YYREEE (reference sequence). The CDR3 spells CASSLGQNYEQYF. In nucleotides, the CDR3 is TGTGCCAGCAGCCTCGGACAGAACTACGAGCAGTACTTC. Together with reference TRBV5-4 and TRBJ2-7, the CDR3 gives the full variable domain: ETGVTQSPTHLIKTRGQQVTLRCSSQSGHNTVSWYQQALGQGPQFIFQYYREEENGRGNFPPRFSGLQFPNYSSELNVNALELDDSALYLCASSLGQNYEQYFGPGTRLTVT.

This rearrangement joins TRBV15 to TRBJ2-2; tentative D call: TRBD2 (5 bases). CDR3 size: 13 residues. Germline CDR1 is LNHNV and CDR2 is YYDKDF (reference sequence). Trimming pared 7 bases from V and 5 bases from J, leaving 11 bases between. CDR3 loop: CATTPTGTGELFF. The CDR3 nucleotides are TGTGCCACCACACCGACGGGAACCGGGGAGCTGTTTTTT.

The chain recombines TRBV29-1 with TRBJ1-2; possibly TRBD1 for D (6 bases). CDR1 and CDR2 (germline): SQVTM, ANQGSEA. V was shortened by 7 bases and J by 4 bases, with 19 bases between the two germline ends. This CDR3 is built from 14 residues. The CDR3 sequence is CSAPKTGGRYGYTF. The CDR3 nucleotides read TGCAGCGCCCCTAAGACAGGTGGGCGCTATGGCTACACCTTC.

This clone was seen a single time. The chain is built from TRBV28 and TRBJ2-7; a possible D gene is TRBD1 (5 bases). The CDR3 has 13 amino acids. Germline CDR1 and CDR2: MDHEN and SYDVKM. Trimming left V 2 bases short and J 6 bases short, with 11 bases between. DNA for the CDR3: TGTGCCAGCAGTTTAGGGCCAGGGCGCGAGCAGTACTTC. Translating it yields CASSLGPGREQYF.

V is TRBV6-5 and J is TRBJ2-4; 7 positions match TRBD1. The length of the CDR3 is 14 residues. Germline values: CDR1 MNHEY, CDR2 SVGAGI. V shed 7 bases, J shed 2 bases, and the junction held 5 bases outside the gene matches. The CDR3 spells CASIPTGSKNIQYF. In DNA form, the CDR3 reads TGTGCCAGCATTCCGACAGGGTCCAAAAACATTCAGTACTTC.

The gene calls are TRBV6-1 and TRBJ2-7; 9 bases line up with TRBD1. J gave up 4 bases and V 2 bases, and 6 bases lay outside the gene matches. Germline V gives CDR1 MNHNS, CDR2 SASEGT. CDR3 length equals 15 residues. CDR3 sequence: CASSEWDREAYEQYF. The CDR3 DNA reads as TGTGCCAGCAGTGAATGGGACAGGGAGGCGTACGAGCAGTACTTC.

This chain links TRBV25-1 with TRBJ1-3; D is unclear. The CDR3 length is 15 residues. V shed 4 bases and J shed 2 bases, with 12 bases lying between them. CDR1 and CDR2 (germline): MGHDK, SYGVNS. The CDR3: CASSAPLLTGNTIYF. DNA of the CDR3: TGTGCCAGCAGTGCCCCCTTGCTAACTGGAAACACCATATATTTT. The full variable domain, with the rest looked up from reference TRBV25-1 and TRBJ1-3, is EADIYQTPRYLVIGTGKKITLECSQTMGHDKMYWYQQDPGMELHLIHYSYGVNSTEKGDLSSESTVSRIRTEHFPLTLESARPSHTSQYLCASSAPLLTGNTIYFGEGSWLTVV.